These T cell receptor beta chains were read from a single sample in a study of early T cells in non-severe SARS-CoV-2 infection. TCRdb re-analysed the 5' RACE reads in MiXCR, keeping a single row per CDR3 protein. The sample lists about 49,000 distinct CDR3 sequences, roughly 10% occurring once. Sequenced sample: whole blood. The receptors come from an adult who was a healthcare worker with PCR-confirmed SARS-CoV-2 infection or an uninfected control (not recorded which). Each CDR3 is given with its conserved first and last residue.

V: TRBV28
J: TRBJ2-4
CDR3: CASSSPLGGLAKNIQYF

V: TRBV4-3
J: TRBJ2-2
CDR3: CASSQEPAGDTGELFF

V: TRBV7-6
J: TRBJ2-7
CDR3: CASSSVRDRGYEQYF

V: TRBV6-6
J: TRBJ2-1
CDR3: CASSSGTSDINEQFF

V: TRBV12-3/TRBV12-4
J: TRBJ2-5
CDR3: CASSFRGGETQYF

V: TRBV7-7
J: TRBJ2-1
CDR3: CASSSGDGQQFF

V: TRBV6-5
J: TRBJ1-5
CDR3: CASSPLRAGDQPQHF

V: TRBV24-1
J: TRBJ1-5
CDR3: CATSEPGRNNQPQHF

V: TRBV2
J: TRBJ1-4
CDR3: CASSDEKLFF

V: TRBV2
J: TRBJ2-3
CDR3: CASSEQAVSDTQYF

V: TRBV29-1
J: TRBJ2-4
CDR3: CSARTDIAKNIQYF

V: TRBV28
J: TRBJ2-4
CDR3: CASRTAAGRKNIQYF

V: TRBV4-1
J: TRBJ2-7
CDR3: CASSQTSGSAYEQYF

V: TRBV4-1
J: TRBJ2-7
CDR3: CASSHTGTSYEQYF

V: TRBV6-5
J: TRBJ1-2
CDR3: CASSPTGVDGYTF

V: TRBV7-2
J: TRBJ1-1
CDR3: CASSLIGATEAFF

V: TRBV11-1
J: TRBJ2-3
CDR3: CASSPGTSTDTQYF

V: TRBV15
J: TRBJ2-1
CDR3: CATSPAANEQFF

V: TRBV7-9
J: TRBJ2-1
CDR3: CASRLEAGTFYNEQFF

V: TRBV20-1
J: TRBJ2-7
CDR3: CSAFRTKWVAGDLMVEQYF

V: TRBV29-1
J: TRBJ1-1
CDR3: CSAGVGLNTEAFF

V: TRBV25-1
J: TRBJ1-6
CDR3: CASSTHRGDNSPLHF

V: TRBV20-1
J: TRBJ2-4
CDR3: CSASQPRGGGNIQYF

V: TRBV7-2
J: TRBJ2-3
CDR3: CASSPSGGRDLATQYF

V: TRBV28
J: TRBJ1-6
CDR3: CASRLKDNSPLHF

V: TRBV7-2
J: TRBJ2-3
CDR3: CASSVTRGRGTDTQYF

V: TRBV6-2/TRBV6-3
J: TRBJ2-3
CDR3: CASRRRQITTDTQYF

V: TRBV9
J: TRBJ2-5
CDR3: CASSVEGGKETQYF

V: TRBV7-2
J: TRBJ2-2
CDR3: CASSSTGILTGELFF

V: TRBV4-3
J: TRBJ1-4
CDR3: CASSQDGPATNEKLFF

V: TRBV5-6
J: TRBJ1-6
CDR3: CASSLTGTGNSPLHF

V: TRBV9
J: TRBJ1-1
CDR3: CASSPRLWNTEAFF

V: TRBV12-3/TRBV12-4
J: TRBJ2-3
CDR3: CASRTGLAGSDTQYF

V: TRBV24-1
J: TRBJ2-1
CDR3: CATSDRTRGFNEQFF

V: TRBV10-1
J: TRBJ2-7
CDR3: CASRRTGIYEQYF

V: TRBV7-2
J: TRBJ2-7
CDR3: CASSPRTGTSYEQYF